This T cell receptor beta chain comes out of a study of T cell responses to AZD1222 COVID-19 vaccine. Clones were read by immunoSEQ multiplex PCR, and TCRdb kept only the in-frame ones, dropping some. The table has about 130,000 clones, roughly 90% seen once. CDR3 size: 14 residues. The germline V and J ends were trimmed by 5 bases and 4 bases, with 11 bases remaining between them. Germline CDR1 SGHNT, CDR2 YENEEA. The starting material was peripheral blood, obtained 28 days after the second AZD1222 dose. The chain recombines TRBV11-3 with TRBJ2-2; no reliable D call. This sequence was found in an adult who received the AZD1222 COVID-19 vaccine. DNA of the CDR3: TGTGCCAGCAGCCTAGGCCCTTCCACCGGGGAGCTGTTTTTT. Translation: CASSLGPSTGELFF. Variable domain in full (rest from reference TRBV11-3 and TRBJ2-2): EAGVVQSPRYKIIEKKQPVAFWCNPISGHNTLYWYLQNLGQGPELLIRYENEEAVDDSQLPKDRFSAERLKGVDSTLKIQPAELGDSAVYLCASSLGPSTGELFFGEGSRLTVL.